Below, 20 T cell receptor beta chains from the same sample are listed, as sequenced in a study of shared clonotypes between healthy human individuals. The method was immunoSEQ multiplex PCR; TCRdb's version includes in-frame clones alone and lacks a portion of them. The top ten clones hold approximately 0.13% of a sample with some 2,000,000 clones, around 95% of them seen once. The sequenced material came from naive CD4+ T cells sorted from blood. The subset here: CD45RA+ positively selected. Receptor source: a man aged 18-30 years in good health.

The CDR3 protein is CASRTSGPGETQYF. CDR3 nucleotide sequence: TGTGCCAGCCGGACTAGCGGCCCTGGGGAGACCCAGTACTTC. The V call is TRBV19, the J call TRBJ2-5, with 10 bases lining up with TRBD2. The J segment lost 5 bases and the V segment lost 9 bases, leaving 9 bases of the junction unmatched. This CDR3 region has 14 residues. From germline, CDR1 is LNHDA and CDR2 SQIVND (reference sequence).

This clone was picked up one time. The chain's CDR3 is CASNGAGRHNEQFF. In DNA form, the CDR3 reads TGTGCCAGCAACGGGGCGGGACGGCACAATGAGCAGTTCTTC. The rearrangement joins TRBV27 to TRBJ2-1; possibly TRBD2 for D (6 bases). Germline CDR1 reads MNHEY; CDR2 reads SMNVEV (reference sequence). V was clipped by 7 bases and J by 5 bases, with 15 bases between them. CDR3 length: 14 residues.

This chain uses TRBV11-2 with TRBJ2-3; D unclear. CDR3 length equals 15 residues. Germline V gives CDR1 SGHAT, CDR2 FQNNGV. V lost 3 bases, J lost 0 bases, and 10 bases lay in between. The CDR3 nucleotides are TGTGCCAGCAGCTTCGGAAAGCTGAGCACAGATACGCAGTATTTT. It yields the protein CASSFGKLSTDTQYF. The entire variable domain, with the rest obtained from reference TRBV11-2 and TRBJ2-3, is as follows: EAGVAQSPRYKIIEKRQSVAFWCNPISGHATLYWYQQILGQGPKLLIQFQNNGVVDDSQLPKDRFSAERLKGVDSTLKIQPAKLEDSAVYLCASSFGKLSTDTQYFGPGTRLTVL.

DNA for the CDR3: TGTGCCAGCGGGAAGACGGCGGGCAATCAGCCCCAGCATTTT. Its translation: CASGKTAGNQPQHF. J is TRBJ1-5 and V is TRBV28; unclear D gene. Trimming took 8 bases from V and 2 from J, leaving 13 bases between them. The CDR3 runs to 14 residues. Germline values: CDR1 MDHEN, CDR2 SYDVKM.

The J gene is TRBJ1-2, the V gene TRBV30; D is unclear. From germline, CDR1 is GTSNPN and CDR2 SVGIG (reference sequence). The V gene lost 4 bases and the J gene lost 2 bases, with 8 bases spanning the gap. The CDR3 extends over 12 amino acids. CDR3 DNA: TGTGCCTGGACCCCACACAACTATGGCTACACCTTC. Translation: CAWTPHNYGYTF.

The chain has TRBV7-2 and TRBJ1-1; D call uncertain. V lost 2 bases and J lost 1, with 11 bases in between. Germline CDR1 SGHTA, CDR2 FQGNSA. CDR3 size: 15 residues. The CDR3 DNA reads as TGTGCCAGCAGCTTACGTTCAGCTGGGAACACTGAAGCTTTCTTT. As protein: CASSLRSAGNTEAFF.

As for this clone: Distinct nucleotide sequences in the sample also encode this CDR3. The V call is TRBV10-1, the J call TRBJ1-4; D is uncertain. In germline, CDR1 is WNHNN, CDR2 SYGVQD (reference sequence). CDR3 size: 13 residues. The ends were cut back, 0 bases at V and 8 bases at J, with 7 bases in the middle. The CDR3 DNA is TGCGCCAGCAGTGAGTCGGTGGGAGAAAAACTGTTTTTT. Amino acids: CASSESVGEKLFF.

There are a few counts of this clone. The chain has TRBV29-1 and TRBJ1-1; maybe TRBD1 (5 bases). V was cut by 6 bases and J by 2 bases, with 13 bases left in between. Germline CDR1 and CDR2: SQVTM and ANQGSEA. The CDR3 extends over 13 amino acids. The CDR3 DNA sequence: TGCAGCGTCCGTAGGGACCAAAACACTGAAGCTTTCTTT. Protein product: CSVRRDQNTEAFF.

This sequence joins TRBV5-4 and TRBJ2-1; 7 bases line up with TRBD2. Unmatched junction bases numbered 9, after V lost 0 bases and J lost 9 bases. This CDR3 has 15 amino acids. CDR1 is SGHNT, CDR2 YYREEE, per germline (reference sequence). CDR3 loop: CASSLVRTSGSEQFF. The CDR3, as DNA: TGTGCCAGCAGCTTGGTAAGGACTAGTGGTAGTGAGCAGTTCTTC. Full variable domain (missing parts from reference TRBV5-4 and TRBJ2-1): ETGVTQSPTHLIKTRGQQVTLRCSSQSGHNTVSWYQQALGQGPQFIFQYYREEENGRGNFPPRFSGLQFPNYSSELNVNALELDDSALYLCASSLVRTSGSEQFFGPGTRLTVL.

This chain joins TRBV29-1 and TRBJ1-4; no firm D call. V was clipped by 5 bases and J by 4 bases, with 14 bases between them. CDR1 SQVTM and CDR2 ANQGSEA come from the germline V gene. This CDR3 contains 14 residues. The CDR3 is CSVRSAPGNEKLFF. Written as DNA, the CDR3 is TGCAGCGTTAGGTCGGCACCGGGTAATGAAAAACTGTTTTTT.

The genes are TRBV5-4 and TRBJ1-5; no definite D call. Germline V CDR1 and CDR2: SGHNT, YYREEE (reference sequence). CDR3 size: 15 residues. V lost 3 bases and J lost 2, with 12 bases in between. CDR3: CASSSGVGGNQPQHF. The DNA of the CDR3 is TGTGCCAGCAGCTCTGGAGTGGGTGGCAATCAGCCCCAGCATTTT.

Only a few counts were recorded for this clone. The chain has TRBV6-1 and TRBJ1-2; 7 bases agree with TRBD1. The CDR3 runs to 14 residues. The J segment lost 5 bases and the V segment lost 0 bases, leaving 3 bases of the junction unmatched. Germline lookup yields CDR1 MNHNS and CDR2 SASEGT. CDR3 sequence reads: CASSEAMTGYGYTF. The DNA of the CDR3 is TGTGCCAGCAGTGAAGCTATGACAGGGTATGGCTACACCTTC.

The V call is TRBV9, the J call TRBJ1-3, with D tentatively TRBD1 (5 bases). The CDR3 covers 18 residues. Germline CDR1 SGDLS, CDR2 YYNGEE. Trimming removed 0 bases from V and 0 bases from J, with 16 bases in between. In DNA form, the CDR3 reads TGTGCCAGCAGCGTAGGGTATAGGCAGGGAGGCTCTGGAAACACCATATATTTT. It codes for CASSVGYRQGGSGNTIYF.

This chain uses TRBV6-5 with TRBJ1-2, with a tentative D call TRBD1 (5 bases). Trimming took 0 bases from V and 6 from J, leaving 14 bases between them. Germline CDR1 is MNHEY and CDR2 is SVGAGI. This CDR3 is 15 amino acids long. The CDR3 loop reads CASSYSTQGLDGYTF. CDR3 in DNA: TGTGCCAGCAGTTACTCGACGCAGGGCCTGGATGGCTACACCTTC.

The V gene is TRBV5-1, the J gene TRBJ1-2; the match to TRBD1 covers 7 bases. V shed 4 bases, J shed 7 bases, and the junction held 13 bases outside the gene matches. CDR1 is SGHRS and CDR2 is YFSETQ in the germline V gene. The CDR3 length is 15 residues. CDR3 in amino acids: CASSPLEGGVSGYTF. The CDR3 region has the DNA TGCGCCAGCAGCCCCCTAGAAGGGGGCGTCAGTGGCTACACCTTC.

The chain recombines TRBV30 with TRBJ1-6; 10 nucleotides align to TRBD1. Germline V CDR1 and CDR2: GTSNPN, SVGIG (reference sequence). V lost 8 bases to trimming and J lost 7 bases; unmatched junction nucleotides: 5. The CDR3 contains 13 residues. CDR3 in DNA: TGTGCCACCTCGGGACAGGGGAATTCACCCCTCCACTTT. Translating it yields CATSGQGNSPLHF.

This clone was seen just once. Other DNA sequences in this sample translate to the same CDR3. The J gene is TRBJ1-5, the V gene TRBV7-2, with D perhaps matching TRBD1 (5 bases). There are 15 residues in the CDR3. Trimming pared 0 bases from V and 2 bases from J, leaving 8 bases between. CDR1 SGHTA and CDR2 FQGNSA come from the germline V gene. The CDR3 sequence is CASSLAGAGNQPQHF. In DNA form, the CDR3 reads TGTGCCAGCAGCTTAGCCGGGGCTGGCAATCAGCCCCAGCATTTT.

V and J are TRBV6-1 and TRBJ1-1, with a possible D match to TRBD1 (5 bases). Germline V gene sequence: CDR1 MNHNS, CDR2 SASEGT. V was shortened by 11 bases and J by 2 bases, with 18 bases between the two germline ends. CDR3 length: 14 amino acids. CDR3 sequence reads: CAALLGTGNTEAFF. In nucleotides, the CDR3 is TGTGCCGCCCTCCTGGGGACGGGTAACACTGAAGCTTTCTTT.

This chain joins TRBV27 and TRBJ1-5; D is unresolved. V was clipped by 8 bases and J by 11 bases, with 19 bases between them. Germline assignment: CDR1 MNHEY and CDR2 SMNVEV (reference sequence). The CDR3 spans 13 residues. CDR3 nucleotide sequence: TGTGCCAGCTCTAACTACCCGGGATGGGCCCAGCATTTT. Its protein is CASSNYPGWAQHF.

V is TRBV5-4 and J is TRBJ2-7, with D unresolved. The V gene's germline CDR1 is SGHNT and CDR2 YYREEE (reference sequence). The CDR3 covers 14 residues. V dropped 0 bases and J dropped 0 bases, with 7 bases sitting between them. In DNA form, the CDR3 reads TGTGCCAGCAGCTTGGTGCCCGACTCCTACGAGCAGTACTTC. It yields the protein CASSLVPDSYEQYF.